This T cell receptor beta chain was obtained from a study of blood T cell repertoires in COVID-19. At the level of the study: COVID-19 samples, acute and convalescent, were from the United States, Italy and Spain. In each case, the material was cDNA or gDNA derived from T cells, B-cell-depleted T cells, or PBMCs.

Original methodology: By means of reference gene primer amplification, nucleated cell counts were estimated. Data came from immunoSEQ multiplex PCR; TCRdb stores just in-frame clones and leaves some out. That table furnishes V, J and clone size, whereas the DNA furnished D and trimming. Seen here are roughly 270,000 clones, almost 85% observed once, and the top ten hold roughly 4.6%. The germline gives CDR1 LGHNA, CDR2 YNFKEQ. V shed 6 bases and J shed 12 bases, with 27 bases lying between them. The CDR3 totals 16 residues. The chain links TRBV4-2 to TRBJ2-1, with D maybe TRBD2 (5 bases). The sequenced material came from peripheral blood. This TCR came from a man over 45 with active or convalescent COVID-19. CDR3 sequence reads: CASSLEVRTDGSLQFF. The CDR3 nucleotides read TGTGCCAGCAGTCTGGAGGTTAGGACTGATGGTTCTCTGCAGTTCTTC.